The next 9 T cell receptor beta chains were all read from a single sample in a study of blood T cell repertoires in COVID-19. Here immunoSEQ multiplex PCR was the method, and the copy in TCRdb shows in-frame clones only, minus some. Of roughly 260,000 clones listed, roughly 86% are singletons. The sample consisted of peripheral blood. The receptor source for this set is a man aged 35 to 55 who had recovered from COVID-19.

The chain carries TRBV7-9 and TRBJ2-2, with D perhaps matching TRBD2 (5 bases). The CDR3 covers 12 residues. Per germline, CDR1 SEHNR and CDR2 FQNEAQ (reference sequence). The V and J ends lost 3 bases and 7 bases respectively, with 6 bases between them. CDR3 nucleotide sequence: TGTGCCAGCAGCTTTGGGAGCGGGGAGCTGTTTTTT. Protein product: CASSFGSGELFF.

This chain's CDR3 is CATRWEFSGEGPQHF. CDR3 in DNA: TGTGCCACCAGGTGGGAATTTTCGGGGGAAGGGCCCCAGCATTTT. The V and J genes are TRBV15 and TRBJ1-5; D may be TRBD1 (5 bases). In germline, CDR1 is LNHNV, CDR2 YYDKDF (reference sequence). Trimming took off 6 bases at V and 9 bases at J, with 21 bases between the two ends. CDR3 size: 15 residues.

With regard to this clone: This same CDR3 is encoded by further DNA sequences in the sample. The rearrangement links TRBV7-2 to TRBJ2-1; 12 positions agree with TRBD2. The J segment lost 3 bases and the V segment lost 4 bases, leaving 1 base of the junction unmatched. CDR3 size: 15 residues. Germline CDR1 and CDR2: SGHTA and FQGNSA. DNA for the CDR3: TGTGCCAGCAGCTCGACTAGCGGGAGCTACAATGAGCAGTTCTTC. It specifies CASSSTSGSYNEQFF.

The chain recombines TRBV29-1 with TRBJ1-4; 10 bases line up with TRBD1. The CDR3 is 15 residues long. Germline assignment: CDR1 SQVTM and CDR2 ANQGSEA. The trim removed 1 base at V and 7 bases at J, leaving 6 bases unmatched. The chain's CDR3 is CSVEGGTGVGEKLFF. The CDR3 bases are TGCAGCGTTGAAGGTGGGACAGGGGTTGGTGAAAAACTGTTTTTT. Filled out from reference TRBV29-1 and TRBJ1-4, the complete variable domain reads SAVISQKPSRDICQRGTSLTIQCQVDSQVTMMFWYRQQPGQSLTLIATANQGSEATYESGFVIDKFPISRPNLTFSTLTVSNMSPEDSSIYLCSVEGGTGVGEKLFFGSGTQLSVL.

The CDR3 DNA follows: TGTGCCAGCAGCGTATTAGGGGGCCTCCAAGAGACCCAGTACTTC. Protein product: CASSVLGGLQETQYF. V gene TRBV9 combines with J gene TRBJ2-5; 7 positions agree with TRBD1. The junction had 4 bases not matched to a gene; V was cut back by 1 base and J by 1 base. CDR1 and CDR2 from the germline V gene are SGDLS and YYNGEE. The length of the CDR3 is 15 residues.

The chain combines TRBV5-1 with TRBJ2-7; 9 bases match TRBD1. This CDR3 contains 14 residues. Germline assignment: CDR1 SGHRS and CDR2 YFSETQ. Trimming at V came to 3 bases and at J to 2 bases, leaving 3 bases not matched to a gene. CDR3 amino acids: CASSSRTGAYEQYF. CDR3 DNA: TGCGCCAGCAGCTCAAGGACAGGGGCCTACGAGCAGTACTTC.

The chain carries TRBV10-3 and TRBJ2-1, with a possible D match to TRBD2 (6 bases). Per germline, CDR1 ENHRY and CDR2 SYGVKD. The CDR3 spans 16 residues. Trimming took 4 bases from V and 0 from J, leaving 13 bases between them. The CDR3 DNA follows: TGTGCCATCAGTGCCCTGACTAGGAGCTCCTACAATGAGCAGTTCTTC. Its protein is CAISALTRSSYNEQFF.

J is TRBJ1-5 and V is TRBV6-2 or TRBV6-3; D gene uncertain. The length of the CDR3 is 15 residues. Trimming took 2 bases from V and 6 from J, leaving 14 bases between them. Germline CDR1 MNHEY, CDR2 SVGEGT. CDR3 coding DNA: TGTGCCAGCAGTTACGAGAGTAGAGGAGCTCAGCCCCAGCATTTT. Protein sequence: CASSYESRGAQPQHF.

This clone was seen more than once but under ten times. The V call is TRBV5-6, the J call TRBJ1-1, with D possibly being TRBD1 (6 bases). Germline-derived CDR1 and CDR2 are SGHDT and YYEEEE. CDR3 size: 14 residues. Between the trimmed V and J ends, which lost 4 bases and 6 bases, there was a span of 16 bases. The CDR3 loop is CASSPGHQMAEAFF. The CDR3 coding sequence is TGTGCCAGCAGCCCGGGACACCAGATGGCTGAAGCTTTCTTT.